This is a list of T cell receptor beta chains from one sample in a study of T cell repertoires in cytomegalovirus infection. TCRdb re-analysed the reads in MiXCR, keeping a single row per CDR3 protein. Of some 180,000 distinct CDR3 sequences in the sample, approximately 18% are singletons; the top ten hold approximately 26%. The specimen was CD8+ T cells from PBMCs. All receptors come from a human donor in good health (CMV status not recorded). Some clones in this sample may be carry-over from other donors' samples. Each CDR3 is given with its conserved first and last residue. Fields, in order: V gene, clone size, J gene, D gene, CDR3 protein, CDR3 DNA. A D gene is named only where the DNA matches it firmly. Expanded clones get a size class; other rows say once, few or many, or leave the size out.

v_call: TRBV7-6
clone_size: -
j_call: TRBJ1-1
d_call: -
cdr3_aa: CASSLGEADFIF
cdr3_nt: TGTGCCAGCAGCTTAGGGGAGGCAGACTTTATCTTT

v_call: TRBV7-9
clone_size: -
j_call: TRBJ2-2
d_call: TRBD1
cdr3_aa: CASSDRTGRTGELFF
cdr3_nt: TGTGCCAGCAGCGATCGGACAGGGCGCACCGGGGAGCTGTTTTTT

v_call: TRBV9
clone_size: -
j_call: TRBJ1-2
d_call: -
cdr3_aa: CASSVGQRIAYGYTF
cdr3_nt: TGTGCCAGCAGCGTCGGACAGAGGATAGCCTATGGCTACACCTTC

v_call: TRBV12-3/TRBV12-4
clone_size: -
j_call: TRBJ1-1
d_call: -
cdr3_aa: CASSFTAGDTEAFF
cdr3_nt: TGTGCCAGCAGTTTTACAGCGGGCGACACTGAAGCTTTCTTT

v_call: TRBV20-1
clone_size: few
j_call: TRBJ2-3
d_call: TRBD2
cdr3_aa: CSARLRSHIPGGTQYF
cdr3_nt: TGCAGTGCCCGCTTGCGGTCTCATATCCCGGGGGGTACGCAGTATTTT

v_call: TRBV20-1
clone_size: -
j_call: TRBJ1-2
d_call: -
cdr3_aa: CSAGGQAQANYGYTF
cdr3_nt: TGCAGTGCGGGGGGCCAAGCACAGGCTAACTATGGCTACACCTTC

v_call: TRBV12-5
clone_size: -
j_call: TRBJ2-1
d_call: -
cdr3_aa: CASGLPGTASAYNEQFF
cdr3_nt: TGTGCTAGTGGTTTGCCCGGGACTGCGAGCGCCTACAATGAGCAGTTCTTC

v_call: TRBV20-1
clone_size: -
j_call: TRBJ1-2
d_call: -
cdr3_aa: CSARGEGYTF
cdr3_nt: TGCAGTGCTAGGGGTGAGGGCTACACCTTC

v_call: TRBV20-1
clone_size: -
j_call: TRBJ1-2
d_call: -
cdr3_aa: CSARNNRESAGYTF
cdr3_nt: TGCAGTGCTAGAAATAACAGGGAATCGGCCGGCTACACCTTC

v_call: TRBV6-1
clone_size: few
j_call: TRBJ2-1
d_call: TRBD1
cdr3_aa: CATSMGQGLNEQFF
cdr3_nt: TGTGCCACGTCGATGGGACAGGGCCTCAATGAGCAGTTCTTC

v_call: TRBV4-1
clone_size: few
j_call: TRBJ2-1
d_call: -
cdr3_aa: CASSPGLEYNEQFF
cdr3_nt: TGCGCCAGCAGCCCGGGACTGGAGTACAATGAGCAGTTCTTC

v_call: TRBV7-9
clone_size: few
j_call: TRBJ1-1
d_call: -
cdr3_aa: CASSLPAFRDTEAFF
cdr3_nt: TGTGCCAGCAGCTTACCCGCGTTTCGGGACACTGAAGCTTTCTTT

v_call: TRBV13
clone_size: -
j_call: TRBJ2-7
d_call: TRBD1
cdr3_aa: CASSYGTGTYEQYF
cdr3_nt: TGTGCCAGCAGCTACGGGACAGGGACCTACGAGCAGTACTTC

v_call: TRBV20-1
clone_size: -
j_call: TRBJ1-1
d_call: -
cdr3_aa: CRKDDRSLNTEAFF
cdr3_nt: TGCCGGAAGGATGACAGGTCTTTGAACACTGAAGCTTTCTTT

v_call: TRBV12-3/TRBV12-4
clone_size: few
j_call: TRBJ2-7
d_call: TRBD1
cdr3_aa: CASSPTGVEQYF
cdr3_nt: TGTGCCAGCAGCCCTACAGGGGTTGAGCAGTACTTC

v_call: TRBV29-1
clone_size: -
j_call: TRBJ2-3
d_call: -
cdr3_aa: CSVFTGTRADTQYF
cdr3_nt: TGCAGCGTTTTTACGGGGACCCGGGCAGATACGCAGTATTTT

v_call: TRBV24-1
clone_size: -
j_call: TRBJ2-2
d_call: -
cdr3_aa: CATSDTNTGELFF
cdr3_nt: TGTGCCACCAGTGATACGAACACCGGGGAGCTGTTTTTT

v_call: TRBV7-2
clone_size: -
j_call: TRBJ1-1
d_call: TRBD1
cdr3_aa: CASSPRQGRTTEAFF
cdr3_nt: TGTGCCAGCAGCCCCCGACAGGGCAGGACCACTGAAGCTTTCTTT